The 16 T cell receptor beta chains below all came from one sample that was sequenced in a study of molecular identifiers for immune sequencing clone quantification (dated by TCRdb to the late 2010s). Receptors were amplified or captured by PCR. Sequencing used an Illumina HiSeq 4000. TCRdb applied fastp at Q25 and MiXCR to the public reads, then kept only in-frame beta chains. CDR3 protein sequences are deduplicated, and each keeps its most common genes and DNA. This sample is represented by 20,000 to 30,000 distinct CDR3 sequences; roughly 15% of them were singletons. The ten largest account for 0.99% of the sample. The sample taken for sequencing was naive CD8+ T cells from blood, with Jurkat cell RNA spiked in. The cell subset or site label for this specimen denotes: FACS-sorted CD8+CD4-CCR7+CD45RA+ naive T cells. Receptor source: a human donor in good health. Some libraries in this study had Jurkat cell RNA spiked in.

V is TRBV29-1 and J is TRBJ2-4, with D unclear. V gave up 4 bases and J gave up 15 bases, with 13 bases separating them. CDR1 and CDR2 (germline): SQVTM, ANQGSEA. The CDR3 totals 10 residues. CDR3 in amino acids: CSVVSSFLYF. CDR3 coding DNA: TGCAGCGTTGTATCGTCCTTTCTGTACTTC.

This clonotype has at least ten counts. J is TRBJ1-5 and V is TRBV13; D is perhaps TRBD1 (5 bases). Germline V lookup: CDR1 PRHDT, CDR2 FYEKMQ (reference sequence). With 5 bases removed from V and 0 bases from J, the gap between germline ends came to 14 bases. The length of the CDR3 is 16 residues. DNA for the CDR3: TGTGCCAGCAGCCTCCAAGGCAGGGATAGCAATCAGCCCCAGCATTTT. It translates to CASSLQGRDSNQPQHF.

The chain has TRBV30 and TRBJ2-4; D might be TRBD1 (6 bases). The CDR3 has 13 residues. The V gene lost 0 bases and the J gene lost 6 bases, with 9 bases spanning the gap. The germline V gene encodes CDR1 GTSNPN and CDR2 SVGIG (reference sequence). Written as DNA, the CDR3 is TGTGCCTGGAGTGTAGGGGGTAGAAACATTCAGTACTTC. It yields the protein CAWSVGGRNIQYF. The full variable domain, completed using reference TRBV30 and TRBJ2-4, is SQTIHQWPATLVQPVGSPLSLECTVEGTSNPNLYWYRQAAGRGLQLLFYSVGIGQISSEVPQNLSASRPQDRQFILSSKKLLLSDSGFYLCAWSVGGRNIQYFGAGTRLSVL.

This clonotype was observed at least ten times. V is TRBV5-8 and J is TRBJ2-7, with D unclear. The V gene's germline CDR1 is SGHTS and CDR2 YDEGEE. CDR3 length: 11 amino acids. The V end was cut by 4 bases, the J end by 6 bases, with 8 bases between. The CDR3 protein is CASSPPGEQYF. The DNA of the CDR3 is TGTGCCAGCAGCCCACCCGGCGAGCAGTACTTC.

To note about this clonotype: Given a much more abundant clone one base away, this may be a read error. Given the absence of the conserved phenylalanine or tryptophan at the CDR3 end, a read error is likely. This rearrangement joins TRBV13 to TRBJ2-7, with 7 bases aligning to TRBD1. The CDR3 has 14 amino acids. Germline CDR1 is PRHDT and CDR2 is FYEKMQ (reference sequence). With 5 bases clipped from V and 0 bases from J, the junction kept 4 bases outside the gene matches. The chain's CDR3 is CASSHGTVSYEQYL. DNA for the CDR3: TGTGCCAGCAGCCATGGGACAGTCTCCTACGAGCAGTACCTC.

This clonotype was recorded at least ten times. The J gene is TRBJ1-5, the V gene TRBV19; the match to TRBD1 covers 8 bases. The CDR3 has 17 residues. V dropped 3 bases and J dropped 4; count of bases not matched to a gene: 11. Germline values: CDR1 LNHDA, CDR2 SQIVND (reference sequence). The CDR3 nucleotides read TGTGCCAGTAGTATCCTTTCCGGGACAGGTAAAAATCAGCCCCAGCATTTT. Its translation: CASSILSGTGKNQPQHF.

This clonotype has at least ten counts. The gene calls are TRBV4-1 and TRBJ1-1, with TRBD1 identical over 7 bases. The CDR3 loop spans 15 amino acids. Trimming took 3 bases from V and 3 from J; bases not matched to a gene: 7. Germline V gives CDR1 MGHRA, CDR2 YSYEKL. In DNA, the CDR3 is TGCGCCAGCAGCCAGTACCGGGACAGCTACACTGAAGCTTTCTTT. It is translated as CASSQYRDSYTEAFF.

This clonotype showed up many times. The genes are TRBV12-5 and TRBJ2-3; TRBD1 matches 12 bases. This CDR3 has 17 amino acids. The germline V gene encodes CDR1 LGHNT and CDR2 FRNRAP. J gave up 4 bases and V 4 bases, and 9 bases lay outside the gene matches. The CDR3 nucleotides read TGTGCTAGTGGTTCGGGCAACCGGGACAGGGGGCCAGATACGCAGTATTTT. It is translated as CASGSGNRDRGPDTQYF.

This clonotype has a handful of counts. It may be a read error: a sequence one base away is much more abundant. The CDR3 is CASINPGQVTDTQYF. DNA of the CDR3: TGTGCCAGCATCAACCCCGGACAGGTCACAGATACGCAGTATTTT. The V gene is TRBV12-3 or TRBV12-4, the J gene TRBJ2-3, with TRBD1 matching 7 bases. The trim removed 7 bases at V and 2 bases at J, leaving 9 bases unmatched. The CDR3 contains 15 residues.

This clonotype was detected ten times or more. The J gene is TRBJ2-2, the V gene TRBV4-1, with TRBD1 identical over 10 bases. This CDR3 region has 16 residues. The V gene's germline CDR1 is MGHRA and CDR2 YSYEKL. V shed 3 bases, J shed 0 bases, and the junction held 1 base outside the gene matches. Written as DNA, the CDR3 is TGCGCCAGCAGCCATGGACAGGGGGCGAACACCGGGGAGCTGTTTTTT. Translation gives CASSHGQGANTGELFF.

This clonotype came up many times. This chain connects TRBV10-3 to TRBJ2-7, with TRBD2 matching 8 bases. This CDR3 region has 16 residues. With V trimmed by 0 bases and J by 3 bases, 7 bases remained unmatched. Looked up from germline, CDR1 is ENHRY and CDR2 is SYGVKD. CDR3 in amino acids: CAISESGGTSGYEQYF. DNA of the CDR3: TGTGCCATCAGTGAGTCGGGCGGGACTAGTGGCTACGAGCAGTACTTC.

To note about this clonotype: One base away lies a much larger clone, so this may be a sequencing read error. The chain uses TRBV4-2 and TRBJ2-7; either TRBD1 or TRBD2 may supply D (7 bases each). The CDR3 is 15 amino acids. Germline CDR1 and CDR2: LGHNA and YNFKEQ. V dropped 5 bases and J dropped 3 bases, with 17 bases sitting between them. CDR3 residues: CASSSHPGGDYEQYF. The CDR3 DNA follows: TGTGCCAGCAGCTCCCACCCAGGGGGGGACTACGAGCAGTACTTC.

This clonotype showed up just once. A much larger clone is a single base away; this may be a read error. The chain has TRBV28 and TRBJ2-3; TRBD2 aligns across 12 bases. V was pared by 8 bases and J by 3 bases, with 6 bases of the junction left unmatched. The CDR3 loop spans 15 amino acids. The germline V gene encodes CDR1 MDHEN and CDR2 SYDVKM. CDR3 sequence reads: CASGSTSGRTDTQYF. CDR3 DNA sequence: TGTGCCAGCGGAAGTACTAGCGGGAGGACAGATACGCAGTATTTT.

Many counts were recorded for this clonotype. The V and J genes are TRBV12-3 or TRBV12-4 and TRBJ2-2; D might be TRBD2 (6 bases). This CDR3 comprises 13 residues. V lost 10 bases and J lost 6, with 15 bases in between. The CDR3: CATTQWGAGELFF. CDR3 nucleotides: TGTGCCACCACACAATGGGGGGCCGGGGAGCTGTTTTTT.

The table lists this clonotype with many counts. The genes are TRBV5-8 and TRBJ2-3; a possible D gene is TRBD1 (6 bases). Germline CDR1 SGHTS, CDR2 YDEGEE. CDR3 size: 15 residues. Trimming took 4 bases from V and 7 from J, leaving 19 bases between them. The CDR3 DNA sequence: TGTGCCAGCAGCCAAAGGGACACCTCGATGAATACGCAGTATTTT. It is translated as CASSQRDTSMNTQYF.

In regard to this clonotype: At one of its ends the junction is not consistent with the germline gene, which may arise from a read error. V gene TRBV12-3 or TRBV12-4 combines with J gene TRBJ2-7, with D perhaps TRBD2 (6 bases). This CDR3 comprises 13 residues. Here the CDR3 reads CASSLGGYYERYF. In DNA form, the CDR3 reads TGTGCCAGCAGTTTGGGGGGTTACTACGAGCGGTACTTC.